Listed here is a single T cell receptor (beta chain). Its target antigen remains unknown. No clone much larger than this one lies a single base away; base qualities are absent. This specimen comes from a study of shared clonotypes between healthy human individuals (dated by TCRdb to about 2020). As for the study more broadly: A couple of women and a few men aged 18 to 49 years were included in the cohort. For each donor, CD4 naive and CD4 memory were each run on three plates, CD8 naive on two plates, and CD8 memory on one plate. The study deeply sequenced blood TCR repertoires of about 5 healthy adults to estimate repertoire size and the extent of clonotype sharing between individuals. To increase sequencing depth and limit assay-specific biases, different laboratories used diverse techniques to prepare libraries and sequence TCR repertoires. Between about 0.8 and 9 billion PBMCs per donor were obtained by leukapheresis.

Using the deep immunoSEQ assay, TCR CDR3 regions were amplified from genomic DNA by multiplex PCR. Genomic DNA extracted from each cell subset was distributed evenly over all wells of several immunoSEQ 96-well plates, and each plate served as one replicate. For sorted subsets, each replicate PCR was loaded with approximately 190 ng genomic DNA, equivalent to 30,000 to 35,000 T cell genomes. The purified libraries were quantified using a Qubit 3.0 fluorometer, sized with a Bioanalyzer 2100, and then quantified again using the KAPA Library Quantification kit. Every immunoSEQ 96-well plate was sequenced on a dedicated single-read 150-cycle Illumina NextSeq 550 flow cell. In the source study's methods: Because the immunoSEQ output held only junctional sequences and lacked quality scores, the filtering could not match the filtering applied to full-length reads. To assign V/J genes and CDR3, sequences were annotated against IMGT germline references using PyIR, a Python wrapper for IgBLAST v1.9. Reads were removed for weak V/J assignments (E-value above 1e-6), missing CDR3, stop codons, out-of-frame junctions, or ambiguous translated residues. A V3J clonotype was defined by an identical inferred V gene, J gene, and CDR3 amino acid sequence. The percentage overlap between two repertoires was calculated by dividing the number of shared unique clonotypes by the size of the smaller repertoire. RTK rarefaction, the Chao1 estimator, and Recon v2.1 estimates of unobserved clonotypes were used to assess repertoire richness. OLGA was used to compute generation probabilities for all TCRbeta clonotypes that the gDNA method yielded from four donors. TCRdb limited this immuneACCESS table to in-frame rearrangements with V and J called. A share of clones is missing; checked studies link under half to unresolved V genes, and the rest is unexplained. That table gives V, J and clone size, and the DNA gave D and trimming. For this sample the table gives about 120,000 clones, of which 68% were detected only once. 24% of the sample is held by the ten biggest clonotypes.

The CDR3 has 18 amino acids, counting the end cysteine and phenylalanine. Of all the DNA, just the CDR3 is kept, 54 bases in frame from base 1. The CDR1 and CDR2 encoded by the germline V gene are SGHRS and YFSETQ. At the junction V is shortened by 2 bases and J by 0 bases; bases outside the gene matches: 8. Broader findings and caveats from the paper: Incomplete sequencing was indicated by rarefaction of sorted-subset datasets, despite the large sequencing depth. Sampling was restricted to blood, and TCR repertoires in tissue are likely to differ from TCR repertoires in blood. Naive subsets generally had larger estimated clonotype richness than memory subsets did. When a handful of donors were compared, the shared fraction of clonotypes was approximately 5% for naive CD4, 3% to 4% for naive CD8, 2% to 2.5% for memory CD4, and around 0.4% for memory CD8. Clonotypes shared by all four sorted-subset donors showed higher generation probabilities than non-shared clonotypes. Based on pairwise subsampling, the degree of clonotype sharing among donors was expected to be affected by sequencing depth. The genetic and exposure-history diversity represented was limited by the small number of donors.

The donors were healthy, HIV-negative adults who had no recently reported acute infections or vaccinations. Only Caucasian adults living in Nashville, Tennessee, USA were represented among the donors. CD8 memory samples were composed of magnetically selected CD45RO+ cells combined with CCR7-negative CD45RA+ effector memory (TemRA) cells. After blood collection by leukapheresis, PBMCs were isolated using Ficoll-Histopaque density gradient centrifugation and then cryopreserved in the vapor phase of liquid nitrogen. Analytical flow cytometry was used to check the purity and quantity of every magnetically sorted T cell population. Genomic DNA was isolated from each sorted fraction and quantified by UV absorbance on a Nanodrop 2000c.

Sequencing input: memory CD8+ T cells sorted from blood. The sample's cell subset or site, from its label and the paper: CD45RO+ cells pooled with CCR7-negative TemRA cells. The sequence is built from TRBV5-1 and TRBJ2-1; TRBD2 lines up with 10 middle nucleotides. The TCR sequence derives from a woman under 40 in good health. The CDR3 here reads CASSFGLAGDSSYNEQFF. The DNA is TGCGCCAGCAGCTTCGGTCTAGCGGGGGACAGCTCCTACAATGAGCAGTTCTTC.